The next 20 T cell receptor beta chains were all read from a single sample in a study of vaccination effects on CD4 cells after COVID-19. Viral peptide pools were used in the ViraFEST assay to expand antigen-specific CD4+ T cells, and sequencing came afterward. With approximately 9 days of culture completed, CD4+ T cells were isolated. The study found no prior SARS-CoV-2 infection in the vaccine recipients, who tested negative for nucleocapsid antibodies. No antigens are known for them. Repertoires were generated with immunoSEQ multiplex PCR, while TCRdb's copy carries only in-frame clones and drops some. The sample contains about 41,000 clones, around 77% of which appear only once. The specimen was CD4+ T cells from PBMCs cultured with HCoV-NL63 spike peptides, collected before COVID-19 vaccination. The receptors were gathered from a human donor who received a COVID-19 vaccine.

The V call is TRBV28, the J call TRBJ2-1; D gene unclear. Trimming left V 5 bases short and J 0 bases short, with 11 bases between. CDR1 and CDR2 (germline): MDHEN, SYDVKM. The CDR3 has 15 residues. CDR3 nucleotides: TGTGCCAGCAGTCCACGGCCGAGCTCCTACAATGAGCAGTTCTTC. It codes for CASSPRPSSYNEQFF.

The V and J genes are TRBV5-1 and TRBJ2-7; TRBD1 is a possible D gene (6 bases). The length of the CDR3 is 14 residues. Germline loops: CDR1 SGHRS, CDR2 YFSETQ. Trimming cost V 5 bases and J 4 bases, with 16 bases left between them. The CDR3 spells CASRPGTSNYEQYV. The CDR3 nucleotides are TGCGCCAGCAGGCCCGGGACATCTAATTACGAGCAGTACGTC.

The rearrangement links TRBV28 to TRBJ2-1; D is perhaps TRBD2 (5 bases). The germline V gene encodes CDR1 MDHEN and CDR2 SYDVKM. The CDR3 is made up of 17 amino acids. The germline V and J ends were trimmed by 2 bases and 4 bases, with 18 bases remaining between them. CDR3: CASSLIASTGLYNEQFF. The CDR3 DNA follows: TGTGCCAGCAGTTTAATTGCGTCTACCGGACTTTACAATGAGCAGTTCTTC. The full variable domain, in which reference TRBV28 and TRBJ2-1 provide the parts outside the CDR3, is DVKVTQSSRYLVKRTGEKVFLECVQDMDHENMFWYRQDPGLGLRLIYFSYDVKMKEKGDIPEGYSVSREKKERFSLILESASTNQTSMYLCASSLIASTGLYNEQFFGPGTRLTVL.

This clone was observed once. The chain's CDR3 is CASSYKRDTEAFF. The CDR3 DNA is TGTGCCAGCAGTTACAAGAGGGACACTGAAGCTTTCTTT. The rearrangement joins TRBV6-6 to TRBJ1-1; no clear D. Per the germline V gene, CDR1 is MNHNY and CDR2 is SVGAGI (reference sequence). Trimming shortened V by 2 bases and J by 3 bases, and 7 bases separated the two germline ends. This CDR3 has 13 residues.

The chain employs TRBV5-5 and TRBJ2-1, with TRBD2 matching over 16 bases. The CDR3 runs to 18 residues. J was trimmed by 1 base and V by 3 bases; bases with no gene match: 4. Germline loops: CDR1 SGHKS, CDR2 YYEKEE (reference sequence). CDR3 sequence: CASSSGTSGGVSYNEQFF. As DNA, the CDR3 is TGTGCCAGCAGCTCTGGGACTAGCGGGGGGGTTTCCTACAATGAGCAGTTCTTC.

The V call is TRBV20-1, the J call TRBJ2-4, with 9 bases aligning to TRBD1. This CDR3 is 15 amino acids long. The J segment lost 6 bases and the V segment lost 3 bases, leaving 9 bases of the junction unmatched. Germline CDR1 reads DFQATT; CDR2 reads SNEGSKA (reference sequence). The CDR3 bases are TGCAGTGCTAGTACAGGGGGCTACTTTGGAAACATTCAGTACTTC. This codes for CSASTGGYFGNIQYF.

CDR3 DNA sequence: TGCGCCAGCAGTGACCAGGGCCTTGGGCAACTGTTTTTT. Its protein product is CASSDQGLGQLFF. The V gene is TRBV10-1, the J gene TRBJ1-4; a weak D match, TRBD1 (5 bases). V lost 3 bases to trimming and J lost 12 bases, with 14 bases between them. Germline-derived CDR1 and CDR2 are WNHNN and SYGVQD (reference sequence). This CDR3 is built from 13 residues.

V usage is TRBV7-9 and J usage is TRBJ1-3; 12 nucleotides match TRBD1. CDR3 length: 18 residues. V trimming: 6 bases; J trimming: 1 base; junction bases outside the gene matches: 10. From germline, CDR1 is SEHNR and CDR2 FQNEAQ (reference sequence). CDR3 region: CASSRTGQGALSGNTIYF. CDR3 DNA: TGTGCCAGCAGTCGGACGGGACAGGGGGCTTTATCTGGAAACACCATATATTTT.

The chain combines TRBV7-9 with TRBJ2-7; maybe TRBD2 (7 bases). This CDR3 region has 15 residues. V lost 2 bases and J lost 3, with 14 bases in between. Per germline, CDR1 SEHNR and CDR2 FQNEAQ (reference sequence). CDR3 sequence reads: CASSLPGGGHYEQYV. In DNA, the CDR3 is TGTGCCAGCAGCTTACCGGGCGGGGGCCACTACGAGCAGTACGTC.

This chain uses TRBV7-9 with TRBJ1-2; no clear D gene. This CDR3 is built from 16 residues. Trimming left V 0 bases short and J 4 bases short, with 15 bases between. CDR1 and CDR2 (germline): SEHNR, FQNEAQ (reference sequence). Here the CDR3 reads CASSLAPPDLRYGYTF. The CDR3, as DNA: TGTGCCAGCAGCTTAGCGCCTCCAGACCTGCGCTATGGCTACACCTTC.

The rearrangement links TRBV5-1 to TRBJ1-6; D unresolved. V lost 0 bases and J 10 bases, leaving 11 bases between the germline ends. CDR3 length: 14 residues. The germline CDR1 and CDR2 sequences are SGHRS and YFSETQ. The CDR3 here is CASSLEGLESPLHF. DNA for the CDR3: TGCGCCAGCAGCTTGGAAGGGTTAGAGTCACCCCTCCACTTT.

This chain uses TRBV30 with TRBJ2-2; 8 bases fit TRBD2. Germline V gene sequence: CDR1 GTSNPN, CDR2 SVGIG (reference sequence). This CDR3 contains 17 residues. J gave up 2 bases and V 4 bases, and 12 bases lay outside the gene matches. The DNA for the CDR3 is TGTGCCTGGAATAGATTCGGCGGGGGGCTAAACACCGGGGAGCTGTTTTTT. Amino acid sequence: CAWNRFGGGLNTGELFF.

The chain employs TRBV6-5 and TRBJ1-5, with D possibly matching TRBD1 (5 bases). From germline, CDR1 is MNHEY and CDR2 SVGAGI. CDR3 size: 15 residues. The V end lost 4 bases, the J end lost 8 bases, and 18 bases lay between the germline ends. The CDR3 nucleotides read TGTGCCAGCAGTTTGACCGGGGGGGGTGTGGAGCCCCAGCATTTT. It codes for CASSLTGGGVEPQHF.

For the CDR3, the DNA is TGTGCCAGCAGAAAGGACAGACAAAGGGAGACCCAGTACTTC. It codes for CASRKDRQRETQYF. This chain links TRBV6-6 with TRBJ2-5, with a tentative D call TRBD1 (6 bases). Per the germline V gene, CDR1 is MNHNY and CDR2 is SVGAGI (reference sequence). This CDR3 contains 14 residues. V was clipped by 6 bases and J by 5 bases, with 16 bases between them.

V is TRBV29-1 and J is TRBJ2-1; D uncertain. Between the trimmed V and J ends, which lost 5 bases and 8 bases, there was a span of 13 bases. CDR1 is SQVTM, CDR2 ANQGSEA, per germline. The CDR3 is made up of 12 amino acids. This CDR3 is CSVLGYSDEQFF. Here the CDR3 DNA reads TGCAGCGTTTTAGGGTACTCCGATGAGCAGTTCTTC.

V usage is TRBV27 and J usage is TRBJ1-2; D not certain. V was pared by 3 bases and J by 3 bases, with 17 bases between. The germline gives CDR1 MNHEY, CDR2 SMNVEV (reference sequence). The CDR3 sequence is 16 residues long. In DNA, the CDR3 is TGTGCCAGCAGTTTTCGGGTTGGCTCCTTGGACTATGGCTACACCTTC. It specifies CASSFRVGSLDYGYTF.

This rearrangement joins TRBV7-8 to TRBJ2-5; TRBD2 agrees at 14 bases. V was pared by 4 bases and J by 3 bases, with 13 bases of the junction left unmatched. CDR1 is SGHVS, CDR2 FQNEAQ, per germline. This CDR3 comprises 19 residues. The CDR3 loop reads CASSWARLAGGPPEETQYF. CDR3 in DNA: TGTGCCAGCAGCTGGGCACGACTAGCGGGGGGGCCACCAGAAGAGACCCAGTACTTC.

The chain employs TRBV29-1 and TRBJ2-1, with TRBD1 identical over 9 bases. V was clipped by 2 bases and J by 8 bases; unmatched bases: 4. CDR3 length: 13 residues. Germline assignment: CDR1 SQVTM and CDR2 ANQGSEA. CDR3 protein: CSVERGQGDEQFF. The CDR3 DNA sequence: TGCAGCGTTGAAAGGGGACAGGGCGATGAGCAGTTCTTC.

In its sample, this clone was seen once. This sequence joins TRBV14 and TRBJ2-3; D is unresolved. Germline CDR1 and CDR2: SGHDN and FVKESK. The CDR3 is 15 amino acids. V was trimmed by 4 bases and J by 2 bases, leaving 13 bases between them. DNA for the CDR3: TGTGCCAGCAGCCCTCCCGGTGGAAACACAGATACGCAGTATTTT. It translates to CASSPPGGNTDTQYF. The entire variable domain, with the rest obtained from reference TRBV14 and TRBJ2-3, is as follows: EAGVTQFPSHSVIEKGQTVTLRCDPISGHDNLYWYRRVMGKEIKFLLHFVKESKQDESGMPNNRFLAERTGGTYSTLKVQPAELEDSGVYFCASSPPGGNTDTQYFGPGTRLTVL.

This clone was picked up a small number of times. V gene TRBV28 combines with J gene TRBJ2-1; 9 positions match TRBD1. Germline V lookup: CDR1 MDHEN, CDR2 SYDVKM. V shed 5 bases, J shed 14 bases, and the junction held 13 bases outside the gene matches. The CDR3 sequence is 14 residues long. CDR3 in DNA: TGTGCCAGCAGTCCAAGTCTCGGGACAGGGTGGAAGTTCTTC. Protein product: CASSPSLGTGWKFF. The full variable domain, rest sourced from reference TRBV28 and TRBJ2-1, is DVKVTQSSRYLVKRTGEKVFLECVQDMDHENMFWYRQDPGLGLRLIYFSYDVKMKEKGDIPEGYSVSREKKERFSLILESASTNQTSMYLCASSPSLGTGWKFFGPGTRLTVL.